This TCR beta chain was obtained from a study of blood T cell repertoires in COVID-19. Across the whole study: Spain, Italy and the United States supplied samples that represented acute and convalescent COVID-19. T cells, B-cell-depleted T cells, or PBMCs provided the cDNA or gDNA that served as material.

Between the trimmed V and J ends, which lost 6 bases and 1 base, there was a span of 10 bases. The CDR3 sequence is 14 residues long. Germline loops: CDR1 GTSNPN, CDR2 SVGIG (reference sequence). Per the original methods: The authors estimated nucleated cell counts from reference gene primer amplification. Sequencing was performed with immunoSEQ multiplex PCR; in TCRdb, only in-frame clones are kept and a portion is missing. V, J and clone size are taken as reported in that table, and D and trimming were inferred from the DNA itself. The data show about 180,000 clones, around 87% seen once. The sequence was obtained from a woman aged 25-40 years with active or convalescent COVID-19. The sample comprised peripheral blood. J is TRBJ1-6 and V is TRBV30, with D possibly TRBD1 on 6 matching bases. Here the CDR3 reads CACYRESYNSPLHF. The CDR3 coding sequence is TGTGCCTGTTACAGGGAGTCCTATAATTCACCCCTCCACTTT.